The source of this TCR beta chain is a study of blood T cell repertoires in COVID-19 (dated by TCRdb to the early 2020s). Context from the whole study: Collaborator samples came from the United States, Italy and Spain and covered acute and convalescent phases of COVID-19. The repertoires were made available in a free public database intended to serve as a resource for research on the immune response to SARS-CoV-2. The prospective study material was composed of cDNA or gDNA derived from T cells, B-cell-depleted T cells, or PBMCs. The samples were drawn from two sources: the first 160 participants of the ongoing ImmuneRACE study, and some 1,300 subjects contributed by 6 global collaborators. Where available, HLA class I and class II types were taken from metadata supplied by the sample provider and were not determined by assay-based typing. The sample metadata nearly always contained a de-identified subject ID, COVID-19 status, age in years and sex. The dataset comprised deeply sampled blood TCRbeta repertoires from subjects exposed to, actively infected with, or recovered from COVID-19.

Findings and caveats that apply to the study as a whole: The quantity of clinical and demographic metadata differed by source and by participant and was supplied without curation.

To note about this clone: Which antigen it targets is not known. Base qualities are not provided; no much larger clone lies one nucleotide away.

Samples from volunteer blood donors who had recovered from COVID-19 were contributed by a second Seattle source. Whole blood was collected in K2EDTA tubes by collaborating institutions according to the institutions' own protocols. For TCRbeta analysis, collaborator samples were shipped as frozen whole blood, as isolated PBMCs, or as DNA extracted from either sample type. The CDR3 covers 15 residues, taking in both the cysteine and the phenylalanine. Only CDR3 DNA is held: 45 bases, read in frame from base 1. Taken from the germline V gene, the CDR1 and CDR2 loops are SGHNT and YENEEA. The V end gives up 4 bases and the J end 4 bases, leaving 6 bases in the junction not matched to a gene. TCRbeta CDR3 regions were amplified from genomic DNA using the immunoSEQ Assay, a bias-controlled multiplex PCR. In the original analysis: Within the assay, amplification of reference gene primers was used to estimate how many nucleated cells each sample contained. To quantify the absolute abundance of each unique TCRbeta CDR3 rearrangement, sequence reads were collapsed and filtered. Productive Simpson clonality was computed per sample as the square root of Simpson's diversity index over productive rearrangements. The table was pulled from immuneACCESS by TCRdb, which kept in-frame rearrangements only. Such tables lose some clones; where checked, under half of the loss comes from unresolved V genes, and the rest has no known cause. The V and J calls and the clone size are those of that table, but D and trimming were determined from the DNA. The sample yields 250,000 to 300,000 clones; around 89% were counted once. Approximately 7% of the sample is in the top ten clones.

This receptor was obtained from a woman aged 30 to 39 who had recovered from COVID-19. Sequences were obtained from peripheral blood. The chain is encoded by TRBV11-3 joined to TRBJ2-3; 9 central nucleotides agree with TRBD1. The DNA is as follows: TGTGCCAGCAGCTACTACGGGACAGGGTCAGATACGCAGTATTTT. This gives the protein CASSYYGTGSDTQYF.